The source of this TCR beta chain is a study of cytomegalovirus exposure and HLA in healthy donors. On this clone: Antigen specificity is unknown.

The study, taken as a whole, reports: Most of the TCR beta V segments (in an earlier analysis) were productive either about 90% or about 30% of the time. Reports credit the classifier with highly specific, highly sensitive diagnosis of cytomegalovirus status. Specificity of a few CMV-associated chains for CMV antigens was verified in vitro.

The PCR contained 60 Vbeta and 13 Jbeta primers. The method was immunoSEQ multiplex PCR; TCRdb's version includes in-frame clones alone and lacks a portion of them. The profile shows approximately 110,000 clones, 65% to 80% of them singletons. The V gene lost 2 bases and the J gene lost 2 bases, with 5 bases spanning the gap. Germline assignment: CDR1 SGHNT and CDR2 YYREEE (reference sequence). The CDR3 extends over 12 amino acids. This TCR came from a human donor in good health. The sequenced sample was PBMCs. The rearrangement joins TRBV5-4 to TRBJ2-7; D call uncertain. CDR3 bases: TGTGCCAGCAGCTTTGGGCCCTACGAGCAGTACTTC. This codes for CASSFGPYEQYF.